The 8 T cell receptor beta chains given below trace back to one sample, sequenced in a study of CD8 T cells in Susac syndrome. RNA in amounts of about 0.5 to 1 ug was reverse transcribed with random hexamers. TCRdb re-analysed the immunoSEQ multiplex PCR reads in MiXCR, keeping a single row per CDR3 protein. The sample records some 48,000 distinct CDR3 sequences, about 92% being singletons. Specimen: CD8+ T cells from PBMCs. The receptors come from a human donor in good health.

The V gene is TRBV29-1, the J gene TRBJ2-7, with 7 nucleotides matching TRBD2. Per the germline V gene, CDR1 is SQVTM and CDR2 is ANQGSEA. V lost 5 bases to trimming and J lost 5 bases; unmatched junction nucleotides: 30. The CDR3 covers 20 residues. CDR3 in DNA: TGCAGCGTTACCGAACAGAAAGCGGGACCCGTTCGCATTGCAGATCACGAGCAGTACTTC. Its protein product is CSVTEQKAGPVRIADHEQYF.

The V call is TRBV6-6, the J call TRBJ2-5; 9 bases line up with TRBD2. The V gene's germline CDR1 is MNHNY and CDR2 SVGAGI (reference sequence). This CDR3 comprises 16 residues. The trim removed 0 bases at V and 0 bases at J, leaving 2 bases unmatched. The CDR3 protein is CASSYSVAGDQETQYF. The DNA of the CDR3 is TGTGCCAGCAGTTACTCGGTAGCGGGAGACCAAGAGACCCAGTACTTC.

V usage is TRBV7-2 and J usage is TRBJ2-1, with D unclear. Germline CDR1 SGHTA, CDR2 FQGNSA. The CDR3 is made up of 15 amino acids. With 5 bases removed from V and 6 bases from J, the gap between germline ends came to 17 bases. As DNA, the CDR3 is TGTGCCAGCAGCCCGCGCTGGGGTTCTGGCAATGAGCAGTTCTTC. It codes for CASSPRWGSGNEQFF.

The chain uses TRBV10-2 and TRBJ2-7; D is ambiguous. Germline V gene data show CDR1 as WSHSY and CDR2 as SAAADI. V was trimmed by 2 bases and J by 3 bases, leaving 11 bases between them. The CDR3 extends over 14 amino acids. In DNA, the CDR3 is TGCGCCAGCAGTGAGCCCGGACGCGGCTACGAGCAGTACTTC. This sequence encodes CASSEPGRGYEQYF.

The chain has TRBV30 and TRBJ1-1; no reliable D call. Germline V gives CDR1 GTSNPN, CDR2 SVGIG (reference sequence). V was pared by 6 bases and J by 5 bases, with 19 bases between. This CDR3 has 14 amino acids. The CDR3, as DNA: TGTGCCTGTATATCACCAAATCAAGGGACTGAAGCTTTCTTT. Its translation is CACISPNQGTEAFF.

This clonotype has only a few counts. The chain combines TRBV11-2 with TRBJ2-7; D remains ambiguous. The length of the CDR3 is 11 residues. Germline CDR1 is SGHAT and CDR2 is FQNNGV. The V and J ends lost 3 bases and 7 bases respectively, with 7 bases between them. CDR3 DNA sequence: TGTGCCAGCAGCTTGGCTGGGGAGCAGTACTTC. Protein: CASSLAGEQYF.

The rearrangement joins TRBV4-2 to TRBJ1-2; TRBD1 is a possible D gene (5 bases). Trimming stripped 1 base from V and 4 bases from J, with 16 bases between. Germline V gives CDR1 LGHNA, CDR2 YNFKEQ. The CDR3 covers 16 residues. CDR3 in DNA: TGTGCCAGCAGCCAAGGGGTTGGGACGGCTATCTATGGCTACACCTTC. It encodes CASSQGVGTAIYGYTF.

This clonotype occurred a few times. The V and J genes are TRBV30 and TRBJ2-7, with D unresolved. This CDR3 has 12 residues. V lost 5 bases to trimming and J lost 1 base, with 9 bases between them. From germline, CDR1 is GTSNPN and CDR2 SVGIG (reference sequence). The CDR3 DNA reads as TGTGCCTGGGGTCACTCATCCTACGAGCAGTACTTC. Its protein is CAWGHSSYEQYF.